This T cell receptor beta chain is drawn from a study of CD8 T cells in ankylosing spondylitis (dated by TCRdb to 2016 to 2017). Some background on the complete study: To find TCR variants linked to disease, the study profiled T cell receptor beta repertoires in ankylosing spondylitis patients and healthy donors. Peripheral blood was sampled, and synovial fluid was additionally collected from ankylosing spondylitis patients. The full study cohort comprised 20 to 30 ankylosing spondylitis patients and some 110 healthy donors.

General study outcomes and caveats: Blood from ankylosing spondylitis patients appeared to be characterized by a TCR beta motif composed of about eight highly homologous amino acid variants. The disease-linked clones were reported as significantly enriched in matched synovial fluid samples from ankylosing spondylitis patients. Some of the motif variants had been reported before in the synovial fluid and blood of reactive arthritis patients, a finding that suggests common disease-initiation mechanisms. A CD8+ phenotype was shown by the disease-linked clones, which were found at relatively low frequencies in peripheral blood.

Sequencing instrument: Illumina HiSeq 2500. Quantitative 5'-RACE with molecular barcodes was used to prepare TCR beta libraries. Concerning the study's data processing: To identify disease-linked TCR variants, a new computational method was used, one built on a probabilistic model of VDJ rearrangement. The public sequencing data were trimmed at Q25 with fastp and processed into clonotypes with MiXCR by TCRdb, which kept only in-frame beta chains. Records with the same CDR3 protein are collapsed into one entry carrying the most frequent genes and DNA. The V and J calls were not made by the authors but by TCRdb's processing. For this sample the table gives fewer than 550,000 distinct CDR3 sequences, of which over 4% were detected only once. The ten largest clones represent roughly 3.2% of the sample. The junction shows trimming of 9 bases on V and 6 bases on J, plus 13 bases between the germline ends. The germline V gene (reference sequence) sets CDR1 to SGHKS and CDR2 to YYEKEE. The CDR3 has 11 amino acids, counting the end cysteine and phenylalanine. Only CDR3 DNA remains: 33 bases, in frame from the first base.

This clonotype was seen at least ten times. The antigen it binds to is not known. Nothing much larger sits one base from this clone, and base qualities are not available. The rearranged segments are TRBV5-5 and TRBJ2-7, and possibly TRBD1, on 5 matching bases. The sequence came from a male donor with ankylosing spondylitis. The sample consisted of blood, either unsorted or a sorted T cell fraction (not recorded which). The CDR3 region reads CATARTSEQYF. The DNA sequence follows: TGTGCCACTGCGCGGACATCCGAGCAGTACTTC.